Following are 20 T cell receptor beta chains from one sample sequenced in a study of neurological immune-mediated disorders. TCRdb passed the 5' RACE reads through MiXCR, listing each CDR3 protein once. The sample includes tens of thousands of distinct CDR3 sequences, under 13% of them seen just once. Sequenced material: PBMCs. Every receptor here comes from a woman aged 25 to 39 with HTLV-1-associated myelopathy (HAM/TSP).

This clonotype was found many times. The rearrangement links TRBV5-1 to TRBJ1-3; perhaps TRBD1 as D (5 bases). Trimming pared 4 bases from V and 4 bases from J, leaving 9 bases between. The length of the CDR3 is 13 residues. Per the germline V gene, CDR1 is SGHRS and CDR2 is YFSETQ. The CDR3 nucleotides are TGCGCCAGCAGCCCCGGGACGGGAAACACCATATATTTT. Amino acids: CASSPGTGNTIYF.

This clonotype was observed at least ten times. The rearrangement uses TRBV20-1 and TRBJ2-7; D possibly corresponds to TRBD2 (6 bases). Germline V gives CDR1 DFQATT, CDR2 SNEGSKA (reference sequence). Trimming removed 1 base at V and 0 bases at J, with 10 bases between. This CDR3 contains 14 residues. CDR3: CSARVGGNSYEQYF. The CDR3 coding sequence is TGCAGTGCTAGAGTCGGGGGAAACTCCTACGAGCAGTACTTC.

J is TRBJ1-1 and V is TRBV15; D unclear. This CDR3 spans 15 amino acids. V was cut by 2 bases and J by 1 base, with 11 bases left in between. Germline CDR1 is LNHNV and CDR2 is YYDKDF (reference sequence). The CDR3 DNA sequence: TGTGCCACCAGCAGAACCTCTCAAAGGAACACTGAAGCTTTCTTT. This sequence encodes CATSRTSQRNTEAFF.

V is TRBV20-1 and J is TRBJ1-1, with D unclear. Germline lookup yields CDR1 DFQATT and CDR2 SNEGSKA (reference sequence). V was shortened by 0 bases and J by 6 bases, with 8 bases between the two germline ends. The CDR3 has 12 amino acids. The CDR3 spells CSARDQAAEAFF. The DNA for the CDR3 is TGCAGTGCTAGAGATCAGGCAGCTGAAGCTTTCTTT.

At least ten counts were recorded for this clonotype. The CDR3 DNA reads TGTGCCAGCAGGATGGCAGGGGAAATCAATGGCTACACCTTC. Its translation: CASRMAGEINGYTF. The chain links TRBV12-3 or TRBV12-4 to TRBJ1-2; tentatively, D is TRBD1 (6 bases). This CDR3 has 14 amino acids. Trimming removed 6 bases from V and 6 bases from J, with 17 bases in between.

The table lists this clonotype with many counts. The V call is TRBV4-2, the J call TRBJ2-2, with D tentatively TRBD1 or TRBD2 (7 bases each). This CDR3 spans 21 amino acids. Trimming removed 1 base at V and 5 bases at J, with 29 bases between. Germline loops: CDR1 LGHNA, CDR2 YNFKEQ. CDR3 nucleotides: TGTGCCAGCAGCCAAGCCAGGGGGGGTCCCGTATTGGCGAGAGCGACCGGGGAGCTGTTTTTT. As protein: CASSQARGGPVLARATGELFF.

This sequence joins TRBV5-1 and TRBJ2-3, with 11 positions matching TRBD2. CDR1 and CDR2 from the germline V gene are SGHRS and YFSETQ. V shed 1 base and J 6 bases; nucleotides not matched to a gene: 4. The CDR3 runs 15 residues. CDR3 loop: CASSLTSSGGDTQYF. In DNA, the CDR3 is TGCGCCAGCAGCTTGACTTCTAGCGGGGGGGATACGCAGTATTTT.

This clonotype has just a few counts. Written as DNA, the CDR3 is TGCAGTGCTGACCAGGGGTGGGAAAAACTGTTTTTT. This sequence encodes CSADQGWEKLFF. The chain carries TRBV20-1 and TRBJ1-4, with D perhaps matching TRBD1 (6 bases). Germline lookup yields CDR1 DFQATT and CDR2 SNEGSKA (reference sequence). Trimming stripped 5 bases from V and 8 bases from J, with 12 bases between. This CDR3 comprises 12 residues.

This clonotype was recorded at least ten times. This chain links TRBV5-6 with TRBJ2-7, with D maybe TRBD1 (5 bases). Germline V gene sequence: CDR1 SGHDT, CDR2 YYEEEE. The V and J ends lost 2 bases and 2 bases respectively, with 17 bases between them. The CDR3 extends over 16 amino acids. CDR3 sequence (DNA): TGTGCCAGCAGCTTTCGTGGACACAGCAAGACCTACGAGCAGTACTTC. This translates into CASSFRGHSKTYEQYF.

This clonotype has a count of ten or more. V usage is TRBV7-2 and J usage is TRBJ2-3, with D unclear. Trimming stripped 1 base from V and 1 base from J, with 6 bases between. The germline V gene encodes CDR1 SGHTA and CDR2 FQGNSA. The CDR3 covers 14 residues. The CDR3 loop is CASSLVWGTDTQYF. The DNA of the CDR3 is TGTGCCAGCAGCTTAGTGTGGGGCACAGATACGCAGTATTTT.

This clonotype was seen at least ten times. CDR3 sequence (DNA): TGTGCCAGCAGCTTGGGGCAGCAAACCTACGAGCAGTACTTC. This encodes CASSLGQQTYEQYF. The chain combines TRBV7-9 with TRBJ2-7, with a tentative D call TRBD1 (5 bases). The CDR3 is 14 amino acids. Germline CDR1 SEHNR, CDR2 FQNEAQ (reference sequence). The V end lost 3 bases, the J end lost 2 bases, and 11 bases lay between the germline ends.

This clonotype was counted at least ten times. The chain carries TRBV3-1 and TRBJ2-7; D is possibly TRBD2 (5 bases). Germline CDR1 is LGHDT and CDR2 is YNNKEL (reference sequence). The CDR3 is 14 residues long. The V end lost 1 base, the J end lost 2 bases, and 9 bases lay between the germline ends. CDR3 amino acids: CASSQAGRPYEQYF. The CDR3 nucleotides read TGTGCCAGCAGCCAAGCTGGGAGACCCTACGAGCAGTACTTC.

Ten or more counts support this clonotype. The chain is built from TRBV20-1 and TRBJ1-2; D might be TRBD1 (6 bases). The CDR3 runs 15 residues. Per germline, CDR1 DFQATT and CDR2 SNEGSKA (reference sequence). V was shortened by 2 bases and J by 2 bases, with 15 bases between the two germline ends. The CDR3 DNA is TGCAGTGCTAGAAACAGGGTGTCCCCAAACTATGGCTACACCTTC. Residues: CSARNRVSPNYGYTF.

In its sample, this clonotype was seen many times. The chain employs TRBV20-1 and TRBJ2-3; D is possibly TRBD1 (5 bases). Looked up from germline, CDR1 is DFQATT and CDR2 is SNEGSKA (reference sequence). This CDR3 comprises 14 residues. Here the CDR3 reads CSLTKGINTDTQYF. As DNA, the CDR3 is TGCAGCCTTACCAAGGGGATAAACACAGATACGCAGTATTTT.

This clonotype was detected ten times or more. The chain carries TRBV4-2 and TRBJ1-4; no clear D. This CDR3 contains 16 residues. In germline, CDR1 is LGHNA, CDR2 YNFKEQ. Trimming removed 4 bases at V and 5 bases at J, with 17 bases between. CDR3 loop: CASSPGLYAVNEKLFF. For the CDR3, the DNA is TGTGCCAGCAGCCCAGGACTTTACGCTGTCAATGAAAAACTGTTTTTT.

This clonotype showed up many times. This chain uses TRBV7-8 with TRBJ2-3; no clear D gene. This CDR3 has 15 residues. V dropped 3 bases and J dropped 9 bases, with 19 bases sitting between them. Per germline, CDR1 SGHVS and CDR2 FQNEAQ. This CDR3 is CASSFTRLSHDTQYF. The CDR3 region has the DNA TGTGCCAGCAGCTTCACCCGCCTTTCGCATGACACGCAGTATTTT.

Ten or more counts support this clonotype. This chain uses TRBV21-1 with TRBJ1-5; TRBD1, as called in the table, went unchecked against the DNA. TRBV21-1 is reported as a pseudogene. The CDR3 covers 20 residues. The CDR3 DNA reads TGTGCCAGCAGCACCCAACCAGGGACAGGGGCGGTGATGGGCAATCAGCCCCAGCATTTT. Its protein is CASSTQPGTGAVMGNQPQHF.

The chain links TRBV13 to TRBJ2-7; 7 bases agree with TRBD1. The germline CDR1 and CDR2 sequences are PRHDT and FYEKMQ (reference sequence). The CDR3 sequence is 14 residues long. The trim removed 5 bases at V and 2 bases at J, leaving 6 bases unmatched. The CDR3 DNA reads as TGTGCCAGCAGCCTTGGACAGGACCCCTACGAGCAGTACTTC. Amino acids: CASSLGQDPYEQYF.

This clonotype was detected many times. The chain uses TRBV5-5 and TRBJ2-7; D is unresolved. Germline V CDR1 and CDR2: SGHKS, YYEKEE (reference sequence). This CDR3 is 11 amino acids long. Trimming took off 0 bases at V and 4 bases at J, with 2 bases between the two ends. The CDR3 sequence is CASSLEYEQYF. The CDR3 DNA reads TGTGCCAGCAGCTTGGAATACGAGCAGTACTTC.

This clonotype was picked up many times. The J gene is TRBJ2-5, the V gene TRBV10-2; 8 positions match TRBD1. Trimming removed 4 bases from V and 4 bases from J; junction bases left unmatched: 2. The CDR3 is 13 amino acids. Germline V CDR1 and CDR2: WSHSY, SAAADI. The CDR3 loop is CASSGTGGETQYF. CDR3 in DNA: TGCGCCAGCAGTGGAACAGGGGGAGAGACCCAGTACTTC.